This paragraph covers one T cell receptor beta chain sequence. Its matching antigen is unknown. Trimming shortened V by 6 bases and J by 2 bases, and 11 bases separated the two germline ends. The V gene's germline CDR1 is LNHDA and CDR2 SQIVND (reference sequence). The CDR3 is 14 amino acids. Only in-frame clones appear in the TCRdb table, and some are missing; sequencing was by immunoSEQ multiplex PCR. Altogether about 20,000 clones are present, approximately 82% being singletons, with the ten largest covering approximately 15%. This specimen comes from a study of somatic mutations in cytotoxic T cells in rheumatoid arthritis. On the study more broadly: The flow sorting of some V beta antibody-stained T-cell populations reached nearly 100% purity, and the sorted populations included V beta1+ cells sequenced for TCRB. Study-level points and caveats: Antigenic targets recognized by the expanded CD8+ clones remained undetermined.

Sequenced input: CD8+ T cells sorted from blood. V gene TRBV19 combines with J gene TRBJ1-5; D is unclear. The clonotype was recovered from an adult with rheumatoid arthritis. The CDR3 coding sequence is TGTGCCAGTAGCTGGAAGAGTGGCAATCAGCCCCAGCATTTT. This encodes CASSWKSGNQPQHF.